This T cell receptor beta chain derives from a study of CXCR3-negative and CXCR3-positive naive CD8 T cells. Each TRB cDNA library was prepared by 5' RACE (with UMI labels). TCRdb re-called the 5' RACE reads and catalogs CDR3 proteins one per entry, DNA excluded. The sample is made up of 150,000 or so distinct CDR3 sequences, and the top ten hold nearly 0.5% of it. Sequencing was done on a sample of naive CXCR3- CD8+ T cells from blood. Subset specified: CD45RO-CCR7+CD27+CD95- naive CD8+ T cells lacking CXCR3 (TNR3-). This TCR was sampled from a human donor in good health. Some clones in this sample may be carry-over from other donors' samples.

The CDR3: CASSFQGAGGVETQYF. This sequence joins TRBV28 and TRBJ2-5; the D call of TRBD2 rests on TCRdb alone, since no DNA is present to check it. Looked up from germline, CDR1 is MDHEN and CDR2 is SYDVKM. This CDR3 has 16 residues.